Listed below are T cell receptor beta chains from one sample, sequenced in a study of T cell responses to AZD1222 COVID-19 vaccine. Some clones are missing from TCRdb's copy, which holds only in-frame ones; the method was immunoSEQ multiplex PCR. The sample has some 100,000 clones; roughly nine tenths are singletons. Sequenced material: peripheral blood, taken on day 0 of AZD1222 vaccination. The source of these receptors is an adult in good health. CDR3s include the opening cysteine and the closing phenylalanine or tryptophan. Each record gives: V gene, J gene, CDR3 length, CDR3 protein.

TRBV3-1/TRBV3-2	TRBJ2-7	12	CASSQSTYEQYF
TRBV21-1	TRBJ1-4	15	CASSKVETGSEKLFF
TRBV19	TRBJ1-5	18	CASGPGGQWFGGNQPQHF
TRBV12-3/TRBV12-4	TRBJ2-7	13	CASSSLGGYEQYF
TRBV2	TRBJ2-3	12	CASSEAEDTQYF
TRBV19	TRBJ2-7	14	CASHIGAGVGEQYF
TRBV27	TRBJ2-4	16	CASSLLGGSSKNIQYF
TRBV28	TRBJ2-7	14	CASIGTGVPYEQYF
TRBV6-5	TRBJ1-4	15	CASSYQTTPNEKLFF
TRBV4-1	TRBJ1-5	15	CASSQTGTGNQPQHF
TRBV24-1	TRBJ2-7	15	CATSDDGQGLDEQYF
TRBV6-1	TRBJ2-1	13	CASLGGPGGEQFF
TRBV15	TRBJ2-3	19	CATSRDGGRTGALRDTQYF
TRBV28	TRBJ1-5	14	CASRPWGSHQPQHF
TRBV7-8	TRBJ1-2	13	CASSLQGAAGYTF
TRBV5-4	TRBJ1-2	14	CASSLPRVFNGYTF
TRBV7-2	TRBJ1-4	15	CASSLNLIPAGKLFF
TRBV9	TRBJ1-4	16	CASSVEQGVSNEKLFF
TRBV20-1	TRBJ1-4	14	CSASTGGGVEKLFF
TRBV4-2	TRBJ1-1	13	CASSQGMNTEAFF
TRBV9	TRBJ1-4	15	CASSAQGSTNEKLFF
TRBV19	TRBJ2-7	14	CASSLQGDPYEQYF
TRBV6-2/TRBV6-3	TRBJ1-1	11	CASSDRRRSFF
TRBV19	TRBJ1-1	17	CASSPPRGRGVFTEAFF
TRBV6-5	TRBJ2-7	15	CASSNSGPGINEQYF
TRBV19	TRBJ1-1	14	CASSTGTVNTEAFF
TRBV12-2	TRBJ1-5	16	CASRFRLRGANQPQHF
TRBV4-1	TRBJ1-4	16	CASSQGLPRANEKLFF
TRBV12-3/TRBV12-4	TRBJ1-4	12	CASSFSNEKLFF
TRBV9	TRBJ2-7	14	CASSVDLGSYEQYF
TRBV5-6	TRBJ2-7	15	CASSPRTGDPYEQYF
TRBV19	TRBJ1-1	14	CASSAVGENTEAFF
TRBV27	TRBJ1-6	14	CASSLRQGASPLHF
TRBV7-6	TRBJ1-1	16	CASSSRVGQLNTEAFF
TRBV6-6	TRBJ2-7	12	CASRDYSHEQYF
TRBV7-8	TRBJ2-7	10	CASSLGEQYF
TRBV4-1	TRBJ1-2	14	CASSPLAGQRGYTF
TRBV7-6	TRBJ2-3	16	CASSPPGGWSTDTQYF
TRBV19	TRBJ1-5	13	CASSMDSNQPQHF
TRBV7-2	TRBJ2-7	14	CASSPLGGSYEQYF
TRBV27	TRBJ2-2	14	CASSLPQRVGELFF
TRBV13	TRBJ2-7	15	CASTQEGHTSYEQYF
TRBV19	TRBJ1-1	13	CASSKGTVGDTFF
TRBV12-3/TRBV12-4	TRBJ2-7	13	CASKGGGTYEQYF
TRBV19	TRBJ2-7	13	CASSITGNYEQYF
TRBV2	TRBJ2-4	14	CASSLTGAKNIQYF
TRBV2	TRBJ2-7	13	CASSGQRGGEQYF
TRBV5-1	TRBJ1-2	12	CASSQGKGGYTF
TRBV2	TRBJ2-7	15	CASGWTDSSSYEQYF
TRBV11-2	TRBJ2-3	11	CASSLGDTQYF
TRBV5-1	TRBJ2-5	14	CASSFGTPQETQYF
TRBV28	TRBJ2-7	11	CASSSRYEQYF
TRBV5-5	TRBJ2-5	18	CASSSVGRRGARQETQYF
TRBV7-7	TRBJ1-4	15	CASSLSGATNEKLFF
TRBV5-1	TRBJ2-5	16	CASSLGPSGRMETQYF
TRBV27	TRBJ1-1	16	CASSLMGGEGSTEAFF
TRBV6-5	TRBJ2-7	14	CASSSQLSSYEQYF